The T cell receptor (beta chain) described here comes from a study of shared clonotypes between healthy human individuals. Whole-study results and caveats: Large sequencing depth failed to make sorted-subset sequencing complete, rarefaction showed. Generally, naive subsets came out with larger estimated richness than memory subsets.

V trimming: 6 bases; J trimming: 3 bases; junction bases outside the gene matches: 5. Germline lookup yields CDR1 MNHEY and CDR2 SVGAGI. The CDR3 is made up of 13 amino acids. Worth noting for this clone: The antigen is not known.

Sequencing used immunoSEQ multiplex PCR; TCRdb keeps in-frame clones, though not all of them. The sample consists of millions of clones, about 92% of them appearing once. The source of this sequence is a man between 18 and 29 years old in good health. V and J are TRBV6-5 and TRBJ2-7, with 7 nucleotides matching TRBD2. Sequenced sample: naive CD4+ T cells sorted from blood. Stated subset: CD45RA+ positively selected. In nucleotides, the CDR3 is TGTGCCAGCAGGCCAAGGGAGGGCTACGAGCAGTACTTC. Encoded protein: CASRPREGYEQYF.